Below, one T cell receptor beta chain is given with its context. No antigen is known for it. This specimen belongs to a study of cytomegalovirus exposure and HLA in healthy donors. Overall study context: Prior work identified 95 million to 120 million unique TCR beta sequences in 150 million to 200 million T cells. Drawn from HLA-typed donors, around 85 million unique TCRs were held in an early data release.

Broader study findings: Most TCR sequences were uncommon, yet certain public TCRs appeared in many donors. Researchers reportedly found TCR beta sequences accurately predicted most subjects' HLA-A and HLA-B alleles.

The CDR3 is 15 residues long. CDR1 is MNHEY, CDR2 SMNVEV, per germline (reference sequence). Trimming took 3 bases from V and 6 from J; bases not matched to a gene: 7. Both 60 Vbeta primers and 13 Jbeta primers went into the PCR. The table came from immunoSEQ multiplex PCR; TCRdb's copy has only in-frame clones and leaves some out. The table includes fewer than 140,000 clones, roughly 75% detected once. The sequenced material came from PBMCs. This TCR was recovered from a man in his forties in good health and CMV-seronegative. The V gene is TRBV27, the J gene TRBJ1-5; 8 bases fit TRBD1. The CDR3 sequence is CASSFRSGGRQPQHF. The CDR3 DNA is TGTGCCAGCAGTTTTCGGTCAGGGGGCCGTCAGCCCCAGCATTTT.